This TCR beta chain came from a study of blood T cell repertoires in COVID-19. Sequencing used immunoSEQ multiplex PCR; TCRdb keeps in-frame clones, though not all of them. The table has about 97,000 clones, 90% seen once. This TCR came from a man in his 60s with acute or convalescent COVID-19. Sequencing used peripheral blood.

Written as DNA, the CDR3 is TGTGCCAGCAGTGGGGACAGGTGGCAGCCCCAGCATTTT. Amino acids: CASSGDRWQPQHF. The chain is built from TRBV12-3 or TRBV12-4 and TRBJ1-5, with 8 bases matching TRBD1. After removal of 5 bases from V and 7 bases from J, the junction contained 4 bases not matched to a gene. There are 13 residues in the CDR3.